This TCR beta chain was identified during a study of regulatory T cells in long-lasting Graves disease. General study points: Persistent disease preferred TRBV28, TRBJ1-2 and TRBJ2-5. Fewer public clonotypes were shared by new patients (966) than by persistent patients (approximately 2,700).

V was pared by 5 bases and J by 0 bases, with 12 bases of the junction left unmatched. Germline values: CDR1 SGHTA, CDR2 FQGNSA. This CDR3 is 17 amino acids long. The time point was: persistent/refractory GD, antithyroid drugs over 5 years with positive TRAb. Preparation of the TCR library used RNA extracted from PBMCs. Assembly of TCR beta libraries relied on iRepertoire HTBI primers together with Arm-PCR of CDR3 regions. TCRdb re-called the multiplex PCR reads through MiXCR, storing one row per CDR3 protein. Of about 460,000 distinct CDR3 sequences detected, around a fifth appear once; the ten largest clones hold about 12%. Of note for this clonotype: The antigen is unknown.

The chain has TRBV7-2 and TRBJ2-7; 8 nucleotides match TRBD2. The specimen comprised peripheral blood mononuclear cells (PBMCs), sampled when the disease was refractory, from a patient treated with antithyroid drugs. This receptor was taken from a female donor with Graves disease. CDR3 amino acids: CASSRREGVFSSYEQYF. CDR3 nucleotides: TGTGCCAGCAGCCGACGGGAGGGAGTCTTCTCCTCCTACGAGCAGTACTTC.